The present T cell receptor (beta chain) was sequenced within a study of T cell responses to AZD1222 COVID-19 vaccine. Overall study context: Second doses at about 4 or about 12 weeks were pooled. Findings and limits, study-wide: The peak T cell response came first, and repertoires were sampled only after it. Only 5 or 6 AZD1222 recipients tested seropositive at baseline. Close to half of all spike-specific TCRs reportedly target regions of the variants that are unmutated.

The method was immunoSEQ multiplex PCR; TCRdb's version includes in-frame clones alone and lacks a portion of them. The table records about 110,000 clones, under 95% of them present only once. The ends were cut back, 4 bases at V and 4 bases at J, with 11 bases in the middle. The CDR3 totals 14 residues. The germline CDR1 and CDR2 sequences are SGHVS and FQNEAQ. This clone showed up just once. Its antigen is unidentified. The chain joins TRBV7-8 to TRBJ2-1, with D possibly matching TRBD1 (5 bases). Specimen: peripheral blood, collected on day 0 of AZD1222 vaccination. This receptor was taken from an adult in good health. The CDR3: CASSSQGTYNEQFF. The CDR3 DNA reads TGTGCCAGCAGCTCTCAGGGTACTTACAATGAGCAGTTCTTC.